The clone carrying this T cell receptor beta chain was observed a single time. These data belong to a study of blood T cell repertoires in COVID-19. Study-level background: The samples span acute and convalescent COVID-19 from the United States, Italy and Spain. Sources were T cells, B-cell-depleted T cells, or PBMCs; the material itself was cDNA or gDNA.

V was pared by 3 bases and J by 4 bases, with 16 bases between. The CDR3 length is 16 residues. CDR1 LGHDT and CDR2 YNNKEL come from the germline V gene (reference sequence). Authors' methods: Amplifying reference gene primers gave estimates of nucleated cell counts. Here immunoSEQ multiplex PCR was the method, and the copy in TCRdb shows in-frame clones only, minus some. From that table come the V and J calls and clone size; the DNA was used to work out D and trimming. The table shows more than 95,000 clones, with around four fifths occurring only once. Seattle patient enrollment occurred during active infection, with longitudinal follow-up thereafter.

Sequencing was carried out using peripheral blood. The receptor was derived from an elderly man with COVID-19, enrolled during active disease. V gene TRBV3-1 (or the pseudogene TRBV3-2) combines with J gene TRBJ1-3; tentatively, D is TRBD1 (6 bases). The CDR3 DNA reads as TGTGCCAGCAGCCACAGTCGGTTGGGGGCCGGAAACACCATATATTTT. Amino acids: CASSHSRLGAGNTIYF.